What follows is one TCR beta chain and its context. There are 16 residues in the CDR3. From germline, CDR1 is KGHSH and CDR2 LQKENI. V dropped 3 bases and J dropped 3; count of bases not matched to a gene: 4. The data are from a study of control samples from healthy donors and cancer patients. Measured with immunoSEQ multiplex PCR; TCRdb has only the in-frame clones, and not every one. The data contain 100,000 or so clones, about 79% of them singletons. The sample consisted of blood. The receptor's source is a woman younger than 45 in good health. The chain has TRBV18 and TRBJ2-1; 11 bases fit TRBD2. The CDR3 region has the DNA TGTGCCAGCTCACCTAGACTAGCGGGGAACTACAATGAGCAGTTCTTC. This codes for CASSPRLAGNYNEQFF. Filled out from reference TRBV18 and TRBJ2-1, the complete variable domain reads NAGVMQNPRHLVRRRGQEARLRCSPMKGHSHVYWYRQLPEEGLKFMVYLQKENIIDESGMPKERFSAEFPKEGPSILRIQQVVRGDSAAYFCASSPRLAGNYNEQFFGPGTRLTVL.